The T cell receptor beta chain under discussion was sequenced for a study of vaccination effects on CD4 cells after COVID-19. Study information: Participants each got two BNT162b2 or mRNA-1273 vaccine doses.

Sequencing in the ViraFEST assay came after antigen-specific CD4+ T cells had been expanded with viral peptide pools, which were used to stimulate PBMC. The culture ran for roughly ten days, and then CD4+ T cells were isolated. Vaccine recipients lacked prior SARS-CoV-2 infection and had negative nucleocapsid antibodies. For this clone: Its antigen is unknown.

General study points: Marked clonal contraction of both clone types appeared late after vaccination.

Repertoires were generated with immunoSEQ multiplex PCR, while TCRdb's copy carries only in-frame clones and drops some. The sample lists around 83,000 clones, around 74% seen once, with 1.5% to 2% in the top ten. This sequence originates from a human donor who received a COVID-19 vaccine. Source: CD4+ T cells from PBMCs cultured with HCoV-229E spike peptides, taken before COVID-19 vaccination.

For the CDR3, the DNA is TGTGCCTGGAGTGTACAGGGGGACTATGGCTACACCTTC. It is translated as CAWSVQGDYGYTF. The chain employs TRBV30 and TRBJ1-2; 8 nucleotides align to TRBD1. V lost 0 bases, J lost 3 bases, and 0 bases stayed unmatched. CDR3 length equals 13 residues. Germline V lookup: CDR1 GTSNPN, CDR2 SVGIG (reference sequence).